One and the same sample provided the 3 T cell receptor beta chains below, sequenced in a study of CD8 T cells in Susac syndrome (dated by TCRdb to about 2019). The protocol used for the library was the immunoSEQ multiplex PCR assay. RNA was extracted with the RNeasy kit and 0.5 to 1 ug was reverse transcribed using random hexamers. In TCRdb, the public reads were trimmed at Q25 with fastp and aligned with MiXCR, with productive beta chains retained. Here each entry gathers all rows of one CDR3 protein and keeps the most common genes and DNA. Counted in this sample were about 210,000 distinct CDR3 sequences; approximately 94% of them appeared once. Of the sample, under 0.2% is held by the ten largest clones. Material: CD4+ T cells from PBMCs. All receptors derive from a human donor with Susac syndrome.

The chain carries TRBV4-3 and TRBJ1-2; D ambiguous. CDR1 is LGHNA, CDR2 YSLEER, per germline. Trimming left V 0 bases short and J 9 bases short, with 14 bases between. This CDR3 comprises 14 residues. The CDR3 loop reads CASSQDSVVESYTF. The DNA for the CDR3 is TGCGCCAGCAGCCAAGACTCGGTTGTTGAGAGCTACACCTTC.

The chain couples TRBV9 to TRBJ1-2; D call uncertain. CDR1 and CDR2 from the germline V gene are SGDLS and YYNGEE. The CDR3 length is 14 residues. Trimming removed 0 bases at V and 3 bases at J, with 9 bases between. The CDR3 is CASSVDVGDYGYTF. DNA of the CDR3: TGTGCCAGCAGCGTAGACGTGGGCGACTATGGCTACACCTTC. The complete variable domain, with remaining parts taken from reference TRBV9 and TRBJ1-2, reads DSGVTQTPKHLITATGQRVTLRCSPRSGDLSVYWYQQSLDQGLQFLIQYYNGEERAKGNILERFSAQQFPDLHSELNLSSLELGDSALYFCASSVDVGDYGYTFGSGTRLTVV.

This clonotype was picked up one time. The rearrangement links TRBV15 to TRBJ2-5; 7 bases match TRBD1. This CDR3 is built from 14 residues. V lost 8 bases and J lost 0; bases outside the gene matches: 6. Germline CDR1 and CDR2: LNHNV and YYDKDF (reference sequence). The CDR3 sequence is CATQGQPNQETQYF. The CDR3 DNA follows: TGTGCCACCCAGGGACAGCCCAACCAAGAGACCCAGTACTTC.